One sample yielded the 16 T cell receptor beta chains listed below, sequenced in a study of CD8 T cells in ankylosing spondylitis. Each CDR3 protein is one row after TCRdb ran MiXCR on the 5' RACE reads. Here the sample spans around 230,000 distinct CDR3 sequences, 8.6% being singletons. The sample comprised blood, either unsorted or a sorted T cell fraction (not recorded which). The receptors stem from a male donor with ankylosing spondylitis or in good health (not recorded which).

This clonotype showed up many times. The chain recombines TRBV7-3 with TRBJ2-1, with TRBD2 matching 9 bases. This CDR3 has 14 residues. Germline CDR1 reads SGHTA; CDR2 reads FQGTGA. J was trimmed by 9 bases and V by 5 bases; bases with no gene match: 8. The CDR3 nucleotides are TGTGCCAGCAGCGGGGCTGTTAGCGGGGGTGAGCAGTTCTTC. Protein product: CASSGAVSGGEQFF. The complete variable domain, with remaining parts taken from reference TRBV7-3 and TRBJ2-1, reads GAGVSQTPSNKVTEKGKYVELRCDPISGHTALYWYRQSLGQGPEFLIYFQGTGAADDSGLPNDRFFAVRPEGSVSTLKIQRTERGDSAVYLCASSGAVSGGEQFFGPGTRLTVL.

To note about this clonotype: A much more abundant neighbour one base away suggests this may be a read error. V is TRBV6-2 or TRBV6-3 and J is TRBJ1-1, with D hard to call. The CDR3 consists of 14 residues. In germline, CDR1 is MNHEY, CDR2 SVGEGT. The chain's CDR3 is CASSYSLWQTEASF. Written as DNA, the CDR3 is TGTGCCAGCAGTTACTCTCTCTGGCAAACTGAAGCTTCCTTT.

This clonotype was picked up many times. The chain employs TRBV12-3 or TRBV12-4 and TRBJ2-5; 9 bases map to TRBD1. The V gene end was trimmed by 5 bases and the J gene end by 4 bases; junction bases not matched to a gene: 11. The CDR3 extends over 16 amino acids. The CDR3 region has the DNA TGTGCCAGCAGTCCCCGGGGGGACAGGGTCGGAGAGACCCAGTACTTC. Its translation is CASSPRGDRVGETQYF.

This clonotype was seen repeatedly, ten times or more. The rearrangement joins TRBV10-3 to TRBJ2-3, with 14 bases fitting TRBD2. The CDR3 loop spans 19 amino acids. Trimming removed 4 bases from V and 0 bases from J; junction bases left unmatched: 9. Germline loops: CDR1 ENHRY, CDR2 SYGVKD. The CDR3 protein is CAISGGLAGEKTSTDTQYF. For the CDR3, the DNA is TGTGCCATCAGTGGGGGACTAGCGGGAGAGAAAACTAGCACAGATACGCAGTATTTT.

This clonotype has at least ten counts. The chain recombines TRBV29-1 with TRBJ2-7; D is unresolved. The germline V and J ends were trimmed by 4 bases and 3 bases, with 7 bases remaining between them. Per the germline V gene, CDR1 is SQVTM and CDR2 is ANQGSEA. There are 11 residues in the CDR3. For the CDR3, the DNA is TGCAGCGTTGGAGTTGGCTACGAGCAGTACTTC. Translation gives CSVGVGYEQYF.

This clonotype was observed at least ten times. This chain joins TRBV6-1 and TRBJ2-2; 9 positions match TRBD1. J was trimmed by 5 bases and V by 5 bases; bases with no gene match: 15. The CDR3 spans 18 residues. CDR1 is MNHNS, CDR2 SASEGT, per germline. The CDR3 loop reads CASSPQEDRGRRTGELFF. The CDR3 DNA reads as TGTGCCAGCAGTCCCCAGGAGGACAGGGGCCGAAGGACCGGGGAGCTGTTTTTT.

This clonotype was picked up many times. V and J are TRBV7-2 and TRBJ2-7; no reliable D call. CDR3 length: 11 amino acids. V was pared by 4 bases and J by 3 bases, with 4 bases between. CDR1 is SGHTA and CDR2 is FQGNSA in the germline V gene. The CDR3 spells CASSSNYEQYF. CDR3 DNA: TGTGCCAGCAGCTCGAACTACGAGCAGTACTTC.

The sample holds a few counts of this clonotype. The chain has TRBV7-9 and TRBJ2-3; D remains ambiguous. CDR3 length equals 12 residues. Germline V gene data show CDR1 as SEHNR and CDR2 as FQNEAQ (reference sequence). V was trimmed by 7 bases and J by 2 bases, leaving 7 bases between them. CDR3 DNA: TGTGCCAGCACGGACCTCACAGATACGCAGTATTTT. It translates to CASTDLTDTQYF.

The table lists this clonotype with many counts. The V and J genes are TRBV7-8 and TRBJ2-5; D possibly corresponds to TRBD2 (5 bases). Germline-derived CDR1 and CDR2 are SGHVS and FQNEAQ. V was cut by 5 bases and J by 5 bases, with 12 bases left in between. The CDR3 sequence is 13 residues long. The CDR3 protein is CASSTTSLETQYF. CDR3 coding DNA: TGTGCCAGCAGCACAACTAGTCTCGAGACCCAGTACTTC.

This clonotype was picked up many times. V usage is TRBV5-5 and J usage is TRBJ1-1; weak D call: TRBD1 (5 bases). The CDR3 covers 15 residues. From germline, CDR1 is SGHKS and CDR2 YYEKEE (reference sequence). The V gene lost 3 bases and the J gene lost 10 bases, with 22 bases spanning the gap. The CDR3 nucleotides read TGTGCCAGCAGCTCCCAAACGGGGGGGGGGATAGGAGCTTTCTTT. Amino acids: CASSSQTGGGIGAFF. The whole variable domain, filled in from reference TRBV5-5 and TRBJ1-1, reads DAGVTQSPTHLIKTRGQQVTLRCSPISGHKSVSWYQQVLGQGPQFIFQYYEKEERGRGNFPDRFSARQFPNYSSELNVNALLLGDSALYLCASSSQTGGGIGAFFGQGTRLTVV.

In this sample, this clonotype turned up many times. This chain links TRBV12-5 with TRBJ2-7; the D is unclear. Germline CDR1 is LGHNT and CDR2 is FRNRAP. The CDR3 contains 11 residues. V gave up 3 bases and J gave up 6 bases, with 6 bases separating them. CDR3 DNA: TGTGCTAGTGGTTTAGTGCCCGAGCAGTACTTC. Translating it yields CASGLVPEQYF.

This clonotype appeared many times. The CDR3 DNA sequence: TGTGCCAGCAGCCTCCTGGGTGGCCTAGAGGACACTGAAGCTTTCTTT. Protein sequence: CASSLLGGLEDTEAFF. The chain uses TRBV5-6 and TRBJ1-1; D uncertain. Germline CDR1 reads SGHDT; CDR2 reads YYEEEE. Trimming shortened V by 4 bases and J by 3 bases, and 19 bases separated the two germline ends. This CDR3 comprises 16 residues.

This clonotype was seen ten or more times. The V call is TRBV20-1, the J call TRBJ2-2; D perhaps matches TRBD1 (6 bases). CDR3 length equals 16 residues. The germline V gene has CDR1 DFQATT and CDR2 SNEGSKA (reference sequence). Trimming cost V 6 bases and J 2 bases, with 19 bases left between them. The CDR3 is CSATHPAGANTGELFF. For the CDR3, the DNA is TGCAGTGCCACTCATCCCGCAGGGGCAAACACCGGGGAGCTGTTTTTT.

This clonotype was counted ten times or more. The chain combines TRBV5-6 with TRBJ1-2; D ambiguous. Trimming removed 2 bases from V and 2 bases from J, with 13 bases in between. The CDR3 is 15 amino acids. Germline CDR1 reads SGHDT; CDR2 reads YYEEEE. CDR3 sequence: CASSFGRIGNYGYTF. In DNA form, the CDR3 reads TGTGCCAGCAGCTTCGGCCGGATCGGAAACTATGGCTACACCTTC.

This clonotype was picked up many times. The V gene is TRBV12-3 or TRBV12-4, the J gene TRBJ2-5; 13 bases map to TRBD2. With 6 bases clipped from V and 5 bases from J, the junction kept 6 bases outside the gene matches. This CDR3 spans 15 amino acids. The CDR3 DNA reads as TGTGCCAGCAGAGGACTAGCGGGAGCCCTCGAGACCCAGTACTTC. Amino acids: CASRGLAGALETQYF.

This clonotype was counted a few times. The chain has TRBV5-5 and TRBJ1-1; tentative D call: TRBD1 (5 bases). Trimming stripped 8 bases from V and 0 bases from J, with 11 bases between. The CDR3 covers 13 residues. The V gene's germline CDR1 is SGHKS and CDR2 YYEKEE (reference sequence). The CDR3 is CARSQGLNTEAFF. The DNA for the CDR3 is TGTGCCAGGTCCCAGGGTCTGAACACTGAAGCTTTCTTT.